The sequence of this T cell receptor (beta chain) was determined in a study of cytotoxic CD8 clonotypes in ibrutinib-treated CLL. Method: immunoSEQ multiplex PCR; TCRdb's copy keeps in-frame clones and lacks some. The sample comprises roughly 250,000 clones, under 80% of which are singletons, and about 16% rests with the top ten. This CDR3 has 14 amino acids. Germline assignment: CDR1 SGHNT and CDR2 YYREEE (reference sequence). The V end was cut by 7 bases, the J end by 2 bases, with 16 bases between. Findings of the study overall: Public clonotypes, rarely seen, contracted or held steady on treatment.

Regarding this clone: Its target is not known.

The chain links TRBV5-4 to TRBJ2-7; D perhaps matches TRBD2 (6 bases). Sequenced here: PBMCs, sampled after 24 months of ibrutinib treatment. The sequence derives from a human donor with chronic lymphocytic leukemia. The DNA for the CDR3 is TGTGCCAGCCTGGAAATGGGAGGAACCTACGAGCAGTACTTC. Translated: CASLEMGGTYEQYF.